The rows below give T cell receptor beta chains drawn from one sample of a study of shared clonotypes between healthy human individuals. Measured with immunoSEQ multiplex PCR; TCRdb has only the in-frame clones, and not every one. This sample carries fewer than 2.5 million clones, over 85% of them seen once, and the ten largest clones take about 0.38%. Material for sequencing was naive CD4+ T cells from PBMCs. These receptors came from a man between 18 and 35 years old in good health. Some clones in this sample may be carry-over from other donors' samples. The CDR3 runs from the conserved cysteine through the conserved F or W. Each record gives: V gene, J gene, clone size, D gene, CDR3 DNA, CDR3 protein. D genes are given only for firm matches. Some rows mark clone size as missing; the rest say once, few, many or name a class of expanded clone.

>TRBV28|TRBJ2-3|.|.
TGTGCCAGCAGGCCTCCGGGACTCCACACAGATACGCAGTATTTT
CASRPPGLHTDTQYF
>TRBV6-5|TRBJ2-2|.|.
TGTGCCAGCAGTCTGGACGGAAACACCGGGGAGCTGTTTTTT
CASSLDGNTGELFF
>TRBV10-1|TRBJ2-1|once|.
TGCGCCAGCAGTTTCGGGGGTACCTACAATGAGCAGTTCTTC
CASSFGGTYNEQFF
>TRBV20-1|TRBJ1-2|.|.
TGCAGTGCTAGTAGGCCCGGAGGCTACACCTTC
CSASRPGGYTF
>TRBV19|TRBJ1-4|.|.
TGTGCCAGTAGTCCCGCGGGACGGGCTAATGAAAAACTGTTTTTT
CASSPAGRANEKLFF
>TRBV6-5|TRBJ1-5|few|TRBD1
TGTGCCAGCAGTTACGCAGGGGGCGGCAGCAATCAGCCCCAGCATTTT
CASSYAGGGSNQPQHF
>TRBV6-1|TRBJ2-1|.|.
TGTGCCAGCAGTGAAGGGGTAGCCGGGGGCCAAAATGAGCAGTTCTTC
CASSEGVAGGQNEQFF
>TRBV2|TRBJ2-1|once|.
TGTGCCAGCGTGGAAATCGGTGAGCAGTTCTTC
CASVEIGEQFF
>TRBV28|TRBJ1-1|.|.
TGTGCCAGCAGTTTCGGTCGGGACACTGAAGCTTTCTTT
CASSFGRDTEAFF
>TRBV6-6|TRBJ2-3|.|TRBD1
TGTGCCAGCAGCCCACAGGGGACCCAAGATACGCAGTATTTT
CASSPQGTQDTQYF
>TRBV18|TRBJ2-1|.|.
TGTGCCAGCTCACCTCCGGACAACTACAATGAGCAGTTCTTC
CASSPPDNYNEQFF
>TRBV5-1|TRBJ1-1|.|.
TGCGCCAGCAGCTTTGGCATGAAGGGGGAGTCGAACACTGAAGCTTTCTTT
CASSFGMKGESNTEAFF
>TRBV4-3|TRBJ1-1|.|.
TGCGCCAGCAGCCAAGATAATGTACAGCGGGCGGGGGGTAGCTTCTTT
CASSQDNVQRAGGSFF
>TRBV15|TRBJ2-1|.|.
TGTGCCACCAGCAGGGATAGAGAGGGGGCCTACAATGAGCAGTTCTTC
CATSRDREGAYNEQFF
>TRBV6-1|TRBJ2-6|.|TRBD2
TGTGCCAGCAGTGAACCCGGTAGCGGGAGTTCTGGGGCCAACGTCCTGACTTTC
CASSEPGSGSSGANVLTF
>TRBV2|TRBJ1-5|.|.
TGTGCCAGCAGTGATTCGACTCCCCTCCAGCCCCAGCATTTT
CASSDSTPLQPQHF
>TRBV29-1|TRBJ2-1|.|.
TGCAGCGTTGTGGGGCCCGACCTAGGGCAGTTCTTC
CSVVGPDLGQFF
>TRBV9|TRBJ2-1|.|TRBD1
TGTGCCAGCAGGGACAGGAAGTGCCACAATGAGCAGTTCTTC
CASRDRKCHNEQFF
>TRBV7-3|TRBJ2-7|.|.
TGTGCCAGCTCCGGGACCCCGTTTAGCGAGCAGTACTTC
CASSGTPFSEQYF
>TRBV5-6|TRBJ2-3|.|TRBD2
TGTGCCAGCAGCTTGGGAGCGGGGGCAGATACGCAGTATTTT
CASSLGAGADTQYF